The 22 T cell receptor beta chains below come from one sample, sequenced in a study of human T cells and chemical hapten exposure. TCRdb independently ran MiXCR on the RACE reads; one entry per CDR3 protein. Of 55,000 to 75,000 distinct CDR3 sequences in the sample, around 7% are singletons; the top ten hold around 1.6%. The time point here: pre-sensitization, week 0. The treatment denotes: therapeutic diphenylcyclopropenone sensitization with weekly scalp DPC. The source material was whole blood, sampled in connection with sensitization to the hapten diphenylcyclopropenone (DPC). The receptors were sampled from a woman younger than 45 with alopecia areata. Some clones in this sample may be carry-over from other donors' samples.

The chain recombines TRBV29-1 with TRBJ1-2; TRBD1 matches at 10 bases. The trim removed 2 bases at V and 7 bases at J, leaving 7 bases unmatched. This CDR3 is 14 amino acids long. The V gene's germline CDR1 is SQVTM and CDR2 ANQGSEA. The CDR3 region is CSVESDRGLRGYTF. The CDR3, as DNA: TGCAGCGTTGAAAGTGACAGGGGGCTTCGTGGCTACACCTTC.

This clonotype was observed at least ten times. The V call is TRBV29-1, the J call TRBJ1-1; TRBD1 matches at 7 bases. The CDR3 sequence is 13 residues long. Germline CDR1 SQVTM, CDR2 ANQGSEA. The V gene end was trimmed by 7 bases and the J gene end by 3 bases; junction bases not matched to a gene: 8. CDR3 DNA sequence: TGCAGCGGGCGACAGGGCAGATACACTGAAGCTTTCTTT. It is translated as CSGRQGRYTEAFF.

This clonotype has at least ten counts. The chain recombines TRBV20-1 with TRBJ1-1, with TRBD1 matching over 11 bases. Germline V gene lookup returns CDR1 DFQATT and CDR2 SNEGSKA (reference sequence). After removal of 5 bases from V and 4 bases from J, the junction contained 0 bases not matched to a gene. This CDR3 contains 12 residues. Here the CDR3 reads CSAGQGATEAFF. CDR3 nucleotide sequence: TGCAGTGCTGGACAGGGGGCCACTGAAGCTTTCTTT.

This clonotype was seen ten or more times. V is TRBV20-1 and J is TRBJ2-7, with no clear D. V was clipped by 5 bases and J by 2 bases, with 13 bases between them. CDR1 and CDR2 (germline): DFQATT, SNEGSKA (reference sequence). The CDR3 extends over 13 amino acids. DNA of the CDR3: TGCAGTGCTGCCAGGACCGAAACCTACGAGCAGTACTTC. Its protein product is CSAARTETYEQYF.

This clonotype occurred many times. The chain couples TRBV5-1 to TRBJ1-1, with unresolved D. This CDR3 region has 13 residues. Germline CDR1 SGHRS, CDR2 YFSETQ. V lost 3 bases to trimming and J lost 1 base, with 7 bases between them. The CDR3 DNA follows: TGCGCCAGCAGCTACCGACAGAACACTGAAGCTTTCTTT. This gives the protein CASSYRQNTEAFF.

This clonotype was seen repeatedly, ten times or more. V usage is TRBV29-1 and J usage is TRBJ1-6; D remains ambiguous. The CDR3 is 13 residues long. V dropped 7 bases and J dropped 9 bases, with 16 bases sitting between them. CDR1 SQVTM and CDR2 ANQGSEA come from the germline V gene. CDR3 nucleotides: TGCAGCGCCCGGGATTCCGGTGGTTCACCCCTCCACTTT. Its translation is CSARDSGGSPLHF.

This clonotype was picked up many times. The chain uses TRBV9 and TRBJ1-1; D may be TRBD1 (6 bases). The CDR3 is 14 amino acids. Trimming cost V 0 bases and J 2 bases, with 8 bases left between them. Germline-derived CDR1 and CDR2 are SGDLS and YYNGEE. CDR3 in amino acids: CASSVAGVNTEAFF. The CDR3 DNA reads TGTGCCAGCAGCGTAGCAGGGGTAAACACTGAAGCTTTCTTT.

This clonotype was detected many times. The gene calls are TRBV20-1 and TRBJ1-2, with D possibly being TRBD1 (6 bases). V lost 3 bases to trimming and J lost 5 bases, with 16 bases between them. The CDR3 spans 14 residues. Germline V gene sequence: CDR1 DFQATT, CDR2 SNEGSKA (reference sequence). The CDR3 DNA is TGCAGTGCTAGTAAGGCCCAGGGGCGGTATGGCTACACCTTC. Translating gives CSASKAQGRYGYTF.

Many counts were recorded for this clonotype. This chain uses TRBV3-1 with TRBJ1-1, with a tentative D call TRBD1 (5 bases). Germline assignment: CDR1 LGHDT and CDR2 YNNKEL (reference sequence). This CDR3 is built from 12 residues. The V end lost 1 base, the J end lost 9 bases, and 9 bases lay between the germline ends. As DNA, the CDR3 is TGTGCCAGCAGCCAAGGGCAGGGCCAAGCTTTCTTT. Translated: CASSQGQGQAFF.

As regards this clonotype: This may arise from a read error, as a much more abundant clone is one base away. V and J are TRBV12-3 or TRBV12-4 and TRBJ1-2; 7 bases are shared with TRBD1. The CDR3 totals 13 residues. The CDR3 DNA is TGTGCCAGCAACCCCCCGGGACAGTTTGGCGACACCTTC. Residues: CASNPPGQFGDTF.

This clonotype showed up many times. The V gene is TRBV6-6, the J gene TRBJ2-5; 10 nucleotides align to TRBD1. J was trimmed by 2 bases and V by 6 bases; bases with no gene match: 9. This CDR3 has 16 residues. CDR1 and CDR2 from the germline V gene are MNHNY and SVGAGI (reference sequence). The chain's CDR3 is CASSPGDRGVQETQYF. Here the CDR3 DNA reads TGTGCCAGCAGCCCCGGGGACAGGGGTGTTCAAGAGACCCAGTACTTC.

This clonotype was seen at least ten times. The chain couples TRBV7-9 to TRBJ1-3; possible D gene TRBD1, 6 bases. The length of the CDR3 is 14 residues. V was shortened by 2 bases and J by 2 bases, with 7 bases between the two germline ends. From germline, CDR1 is SEHNR and CDR2 FQNEAQ (reference sequence). Here the CDR3 reads CASSLTGPGNTIYF. In DNA, the CDR3 is TGTGCCAGCAGCTTAACAGGGCCTGGAAACACCATATATTTT.

This clonotype was recorded many times. This chain joins TRBV5-1 and TRBJ2-3, with D possibly TRBD1 on 5 matching bases. CDR3 size: 16 residues. V lost 0 bases and J 5 bases, leaving 16 bases between the germline ends. In germline, CDR1 is SGHRS, CDR2 YFSETQ. In nucleotides, the CDR3 is TGCGCCAGCAGCTTGGGGGGCTCCCGGAGTGGAGATACGCAGTATTTT. It yields the protein CASSLGGSRSGDTQYF.

This clonotype was observed many times. The chain has TRBV12-3 or TRBV12-4 and TRBJ2-3, with TRBD2 matching 10 bases. This CDR3 region has 12 residues. V lost 5 bases, J lost 10 bases, and 3 bases stayed unmatched. CDR3: CASSPLAGAQYF. The DNA for the CDR3 is TGTGCCAGCAGTCCCCTAGCGGGGGCGCAGTATTTT.

This clonotype showed up many times. The V and J genes are TRBV7-9 and TRBJ1-2; D call uncertain. There are 13 residues in the CDR3. Germline values: CDR1 SEHNR, CDR2 FQNEAQ (reference sequence). Trimming took 2 bases from V and 3 from J, leaving 7 bases between them. Written as DNA, the CDR3 is TGTGCCAGCAGCTTAAGCCAGTACTATGGCTACACCTTC. This encodes CASSLSQYYGYTF.

This clonotype occurred a few times. The chain carries TRBV2 and TRBJ1-2; maybe TRBD1 (5 bases). The CDR3 spans 16 residues. Germline V lookup: CDR1 SNHLY, CDR2 FYNNEI. V was trimmed by 4 bases and J by 5 bases, leaving 20 bases between them. CDR3 sequence reads: CASSVAPRGARYGYTF. The CDR3 DNA reads as TGTGCCAGCAGTGTCGCTCCAAGGGGCGCGAGATATGGCTACACCTTC.

This clonotype was observed at least ten times. The chain has TRBV7-9 and TRBJ1-1, with 7 bases fitting TRBD1. Germline lookup yields CDR1 SEHNR and CDR2 FQNEAQ (reference sequence). The CDR3 is made up of 12 amino acids. Trimming took 10 bases from V and 0 from J; bases not matched to a gene: 2. The DNA for the CDR3 is TGTGCCACCGGACAGGTGAACACTGAAGCTTTCTTT. Translating it yields CATGQVNTEAFF.

This clonotype was recorded at least ten times. The junction shows a germline mismatch at one end, possibly a read error. The chain combines TRBV3-1 with TRBJ1-1, with D unclear. The CDR3 is 13 residues long. CDR1 and CDR2 (germline): LGHDT, YNNKEL (reference sequence). CDR3 protein: CASSKDGGTEAFF. The CDR3 bases are TGTGCCAGCAGCAAAGACGGTGGCACTGAAGCTTTCTTT. Variable domain in full (rest from reference TRBV3-1 and TRBJ1-1): DTAVSQTPKYLVTQMGNDKSIKCEQNLGHDTMYWYKQDSKKFLKIMFSYNNKELIINETVPNRFSPKSPDKAHLNLHINSLELGDSAVYFCASSKDGGTEAFFGQGTRLTVV.

The chain joins TRBV7-2 to TRBJ2-3; possible D gene TRBD2, 5 bases. Per the germline V gene, CDR1 is SGHTA and CDR2 is FQGNSA. V was clipped by 5 bases and J by 9 bases, with 18 bases between them. The CDR3 spans 14 residues. The CDR3 bases are TGTGCCAGCAGCGCGGACTGGAGGAAGTTGACGCAGTATTTT. Its protein is CASSADWRKLTQYF.

This clonotype was picked up many times. The chain is built from TRBV20-1 and TRBJ1-5; D perhaps matches TRBD1 (5 bases). With 1 base removed from V and 4 bases from J, the gap between germline ends came to 14 bases. The CDR3 is 15 amino acids. Germline V gene data show CDR1 as DFQATT and CDR2 as SNEGSKA (reference sequence). The CDR3 region is CSARGEWGRNQPQHF. The CDR3 nucleotides are TGCAGTGCTAGAGGGGAGTGGGGCCGAAATCAGCCCCAGCATTTT.

This clonotype has a handful of counts. The chain links TRBV20-1 to TRBJ1-1; possibly TRBD1 for D (5 bases). Trimming shortened V by 7 bases and J by 1 base, and 19 bases separated the two germline ends. CDR1 and CDR2 (germline): DFQATT, SNEGSKA (reference sequence). This CDR3 spans 15 amino acids. CDR3 coding DNA: TGCAGTGAAATTCGTATGAGACAGAGGAACACTGAAGCTTTCTTT. It is translated as CSEIRMRQRNTEAFF.

This clonotype occurred many times. V is TRBV15 and J is TRBJ1-6; D remains unclear. V was trimmed by 10 bases and J by 0 bases, leaving 16 bases between them. The length of the CDR3 is 16 residues. CDR1 and CDR2 from the germline V gene are LNHNV and YYDKDF (reference sequence). Here the CDR3 reads CAIRLSPYSYNSPLHF. The CDR3 DNA is TGTGCCATCCGACTGAGTCCGTACTCCTATAATTCACCCCTCCACTTT. The full variable domain, its missing parts supplied by reference TRBV15 and TRBJ1-6, is DAMVIQNPRYQVTQFGKPVTLSCSQTLNHNVMYWYQQKSSQAPKLLFHYYDKDFNNEADTPDNFQSRRPNTSFCFLDIRSPGLGDTAMYLCAIRLSPYSYNSPLHFGNGTRLTVT.